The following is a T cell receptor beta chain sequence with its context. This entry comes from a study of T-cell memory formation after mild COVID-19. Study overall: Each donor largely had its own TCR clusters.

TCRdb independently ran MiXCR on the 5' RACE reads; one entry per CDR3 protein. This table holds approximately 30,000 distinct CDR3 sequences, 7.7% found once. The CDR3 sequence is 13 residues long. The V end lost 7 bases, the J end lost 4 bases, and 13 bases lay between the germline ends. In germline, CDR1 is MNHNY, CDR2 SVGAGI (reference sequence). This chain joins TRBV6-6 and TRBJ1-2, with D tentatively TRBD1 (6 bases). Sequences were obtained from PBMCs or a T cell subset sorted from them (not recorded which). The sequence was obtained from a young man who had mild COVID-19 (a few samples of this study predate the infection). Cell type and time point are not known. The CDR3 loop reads CASTPGTTYGYTF. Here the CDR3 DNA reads TGTGCCAGCACCCCCGGGACAACCTATGGCTACACCTTC.